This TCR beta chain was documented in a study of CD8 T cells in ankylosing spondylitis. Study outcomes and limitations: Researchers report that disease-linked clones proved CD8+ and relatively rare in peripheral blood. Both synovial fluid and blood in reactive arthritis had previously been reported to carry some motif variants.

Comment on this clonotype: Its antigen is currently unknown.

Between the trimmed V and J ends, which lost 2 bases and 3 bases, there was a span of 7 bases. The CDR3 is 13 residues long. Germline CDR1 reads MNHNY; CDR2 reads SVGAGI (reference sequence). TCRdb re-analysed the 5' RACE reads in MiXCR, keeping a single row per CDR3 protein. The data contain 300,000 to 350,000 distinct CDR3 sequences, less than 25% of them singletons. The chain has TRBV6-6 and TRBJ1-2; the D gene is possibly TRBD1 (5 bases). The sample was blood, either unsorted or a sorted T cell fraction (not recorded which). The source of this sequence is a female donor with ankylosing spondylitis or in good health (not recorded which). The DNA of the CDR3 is TGTGCCAGCAGTTACGGGGACGACTATGGCTACACCTTC. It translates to CASSYGDDYGYTF.